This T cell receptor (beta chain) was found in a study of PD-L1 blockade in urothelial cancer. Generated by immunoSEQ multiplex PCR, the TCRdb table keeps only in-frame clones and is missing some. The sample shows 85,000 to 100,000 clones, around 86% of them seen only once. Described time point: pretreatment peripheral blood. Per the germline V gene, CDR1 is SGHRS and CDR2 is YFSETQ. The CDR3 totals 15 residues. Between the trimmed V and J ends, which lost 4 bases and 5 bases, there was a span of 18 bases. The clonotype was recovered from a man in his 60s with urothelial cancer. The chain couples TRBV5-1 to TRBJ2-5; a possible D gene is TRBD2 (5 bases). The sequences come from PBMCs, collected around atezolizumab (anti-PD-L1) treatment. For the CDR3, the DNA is TGCGCCAGCAGCCTCTATCCGGAGGTCGGGGAGACCCAGTACTTC. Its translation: CASSLYPEVGETQYF. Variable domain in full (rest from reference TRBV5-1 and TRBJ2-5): KAGVTQTPRYLIKTRGQQVTLSCSPISGHRSVSWYQQTPGQGLQFLFEYFSETQRNKGNFPGRFSGRQFSNSRSEMNVSTLELGDSALYLCASSLYPEVGETQYFGPGTRLLVL.